Sequencing of this T cell receptor (beta chain) was carried out in a study of post-analysis software for immune sequencing data. Overall study context: Recorded disease courses covered relapsing-remitting, secondary progressive and progressive-relapsing multiple sclerosis. Some patients had no subtype annotation.

CDR3 length: 13 residues. Trimming shortened V by 6 bases and J by 7 bases, and 15 bases separated the two germline ends. From germline, CDR1 is SQVTM and CDR2 ANQGSEA. Study results and caveats: Compared with controls, patients showed significantly lower normalized Chao1 diversity. Five TRBV segments were significantly more frequent in patients than in controls. TRBV5-6, TRBV5-1 and TRBV20-1 were among these segments.

This clonotype has more than one count but fewer than ten. What it recognizes is unknown. Incorporated into the TCR beta cDNA libraries were unique molecular identifiers, which served to reduce PCR and sequencing biases. MiXCR, applied by TCRdb to the PCR reads, yields one record per CDR3 protein. This table has about 770,000 distinct CDR3 sequences, approximately 44% appearing once. Sequences were obtained from blood. The sequence derives from a girl aged 10-17 years with multiple sclerosis. V and J are TRBV29-1 and TRBJ1-4; a possible D gene is TRBD1 (5 bases). The CDR3 spells CSVSGGFTEKLFF. Written as DNA, the CDR3 is TGCAGCGTCTCCGGGGGGTTTACTGAAAAACTGTTTTTT.